The sequence of this T cell receptor (beta chain) was determined in a study of T cell changes during pregnancy in multiple sclerosis (dated by TCRdb to about 2019). About the full investigation: The study looked at changes in the T cell repertoire across pregnancy in women with multiple sclerosis.

Library generation was performed with the immunoSEQ multiplex PCR assay. This immuneACCESS table, as held by TCRdb, lists in-frame sequences with V and J called but not all clones. Of the missing ones, under half trace to an unresolved V gene in checked studies; the others have no known cause. In this sample the table shows about 100,000 clones, about nine tenths of which occur a single time. The top ten clonotypes cover less than 0.9% of the sample. Comments on this clone: It has no known antigen specificity. No base quality information exists; no much larger clone differs at one position.

Reading the germline V gene (reference sequence) gives CDR1 LNHDA and CDR2 SQIVND. Trimming removed 0 bases from V and 3 bases from J, leaving 11 bases between the germline ends. The CDR3 runs 15 amino acids, cysteine and phenylalanine included. Kept here is only the CDR3 DNA, which spans 45 bases and is read in frame from base 1. The V and J genes are TRBV19 and TRBJ1-2; a tentative D call is TRBD1 (5 bases match). The starting material was peripheral blood, obtained in the third trimester of pregnancy. The clonotype originates from a female donor in good health, enrolled as a control in a pregnancy study. The CDR3 protein: CASSIEGAGDYGYTF. The nucleotides are TGTGCCAGTAGTATAGAAGGGGCAGGTGACTATGGCTACACCTTC.